Given below is one T cell receptor (beta chain) in context. This clonotype appeared many times. This receptor's antigen is unknown. No per-base quality is available; no much larger clone lies one base away. Library prep was done by multiplex PCR. The data were produced on an Illumina HiSeq 4000. iRepertoire HTBI primers and Arm-PCR amplification of CDR3 regions were used to construct TCR beta libraries. Gel purification was performed on PCR products prior to sequencing. From the authors' description of their analysis: Gene usage analysis of CDR3 amino acid clonotypes used the 55 to 80 TRBV and more than 13 TRBJ segments found across samples. COPE and FqMerger were used to merge filtered high-quality paired reads into contigs. BLAST was used to align contigs to IMGT TRBV, TRBD and TRBJ reference genes, and CDR3 was defined according to IMGT. Clonotypes above 0.1% frequency were classified as highly expanded clones. Repertoire diversity was measured by Shannon entropy, and V-J evenness by the Gini coefficient. A clonotype found in more than one individual was treated as public. Using fastp at Q25 and MiXCR, TCRdb reprocessed the public reads and kept productive beta chains. Identical CDR3 protein sequences are pooled into one entry, listed with their most common genes and DNA. These V and J calls derive from TCRdb rather than the authors' analysis. Present in this sample are some 200,000 distinct CDR3 sequences, roughly 18% of which were seen just once. Clones ranked in the top ten supply approximately 12% of the sample.

This record comes from a study of regulatory T cells in long-lasting Graves disease (TCRdb year 2021). With respect to the entire study: Newly diagnosed Graves' disease patients had taken antithyroid drugs for less than 3 months. Persistent Graves' disease patients were compared with newly diagnosed Graves' disease patients by peripheral blood TCR sequencing and RNA sequencing. The study took place in China and was registered as a clinical trial. A total of roughly 35 samples underwent TCR sequencing: about 13 from persistent and about 20 from newly diagnosed Graves' disease patients. What the authors observed across the whole study: Persistent patients shared more public clonotypes among themselves (2,741) than newly diagnosed patients did (approximately 970). The small sample size was acknowledged by the authors as a limitation that may reduce accuracy. Compared with newly diagnosed patients, persistent Graves' disease patients had lower TCR Shannon entropy and fewer highly expanded clones, which suggests clonal expansion. Persistent disease showed preferential use of TRBV28, TRBJ1-2 and TRBJ2-5, whereas newly diagnosed disease favored TRBV20-1 and TRBJ2-1. Sequencing and analysis were restricted to the TCR beta chain. Only peripheral blood was studied, because thyroid tissue, the primary lesion, was inaccessible.

Taken with the paper, the label for time point translates to: newly diagnosed GD, antithyroid drugs for less than 3 months. For both TCR sequencing and RNA sequencing, RNA was extracted from PBMCs in TRIzol. The diagnosis of Graves' disease followed American Thyroid Association guidelines. Recruitment of patients was carried out at an endocrinology department in Xi'an, China. Each patient gave 7 to 9.5 milliliters of peripheral blood, collected in an EDTA anticoagulant tube. Ficoll Paque Plus density gradient separation was used to isolate PBMCs, and no further T cell sorting was done. RNA quality was checked with an Agilent 2100 Bioanalyzer and agarose gel, and concentration with a NanoDrop 2000. Unmatched junction bases come to 5, with V trimmed by 2 bases and J by 4 bases. Including the terminal cysteine and phenylalanine, the CDR3 comprises 16 residues. The read is trimmed to its CDR3 DNA, 48 bases read in frame from base 1. The germline V gene provides CDR1 SGDLS and CDR2 YYNGEE.

A further study also used this sample, focusing on T cells in Graves' hyperthyroidism and ophthalmopathy. Looking at the second paper: A patient counted as having stable Graves' hyperthyroidism if no progression to ophthalmopathy occurred over 18 months of follow-up. Hyperthyroidism patients were newly diagnosed, had a disease duration of under 2 months, and were aged 18 to 65 years. Any patient with an uncontrolled infection, another autoimmune disease, pregnancy or lactation was excluded. Diagnoses were established on the basis of clinical symptoms, serum thyroxine and TRAb, thyroid ultrasound, and orbital computed tomography. For the first round of RT-PCR on the TCR CDR3, the HTBI primer set was used together with the Qiagen OneStep RT-PCR kit. Most expanded thyroid clonotypes (frequency above 0.001) were also detected in blood, suggesting blood repertoires may reflect thyroid immune responses. A model built on a 13 V-J signature distinguished ophthalmopathy from stable hyperthyroidism, reaching around 87% sensitivity and 81.08% specificity in cross-validation and 80%/75% in testing. During validation, the model predicted progression to ophthalmopathy a median of approximately 6 months ahead of onset, with around 70% sensitivity and almost 75% specificity. To identify distinguishing TCR V-J signatures, a discovery cohort of roughly 100 patients was used, comprising 43 with Graves' ophthalmopathy and under 60 with stable Graves' hyperthyroidism. Whether ophthalmopathy could be predicted prospectively was tested in an independent validation cohort made up of 18 to 20 hyperthyroidism patients plus 17 patients who later progressed to ophthalmopathy. For training and testing, the 80 to 100 patients in the discovery cohort were randomly divided in a 7:3 ratio. In addition, the study compared T-cell repertoires in thyroid tissue and in blood from several Graves' hyperthyroidism patients. After blood sampling, hyperthyroidism patients were treated with methimazole at a starting dose of 30 mg daily, and ophthalmopathy patients were treated with high-dose intravenous methylprednisolone. The libraries were constructed in a second round of multiplex PCR and then size-selected and purified. Paired-end sequencing of the libraries was performed with 100 bp reads on an Illumina HiSeq2000. SOAPnuke was used to process the raw data, removing reads that contained adapters or uncalled bases, had a mean Phred below 15, or lacked an exact match to the constant primer or identifier. High-quality paired reads were merged using COPE v1.2.5, and each unique nucleotide sequence was defined as a clonotype. MiTCR v1.1 was used to align the clonotypes against IMGT TRBV, TRBD and TRBJ reference segments. The analysis included only V-J combinations with a frequency above 0.0001, which together covered approximately 99% of the repertoires. The TCS score was defined as the ratio of F50 (clonal expansion) to E x V (chaos), calculated using BLOSUM62-based TCRdist between CDR3 peptides within each V-J. Welch's t-statistics and random forest reduced 500 to 650 V-J features to roughly 13, which were used in a naive Bayes classifier (R e1071). Sample size was not statistically predetermined, and blinding of investigators to group allocation was not performed. According to the paper, TCR Vbeta CDR3 sequencing was carried out on more than 120 peripheral blood samples, which came from more than 40 ophthalmopathy, 75 to 80 hyperthyroidism and some 17 progressor patients.

The chain joins TRBV9 to TRBJ2-3; 12 central nucleotides agree with TRBD2. This clonotype was obtained from a woman between 25 and 40 years old with Graves disease. Donor details come from another sample of the same person, matched by shared clones. The source was peripheral blood mononuclear cells (PBMCs), collected at new diagnosis, from a patient treated with antithyroid drugs. Here is the DNA: TGTGCCAGCAGCGTTCTAGCGGGGGGGCCCTCAGATACGCAGTATTTT. It translates as CASSVLAGGPSDTQYF.